The rows below give T cell receptor beta chains drawn from one sample of a study of blood T cell repertoires in COVID-19. Assay: immunoSEQ multiplex PCR; the TCRdb copy retains only in-frame clones and omits some. The sample has fewer than 85,000 clones; roughly 87% are singletons. Material for sequencing was peripheral blood. The receptors shown here come from a woman between 45 and 65 years old in a cohort sampled during active COVID-19. Both conserved end residues are part of each CDR3. Size tells how often a clone was seen (once, few, many) or the class of an expanded clone, and some rows leave it out.

clone size: NA; J gene: TRBJ2-7; V gene: TRBV7-6; CDR3 protein: CASSFDGSPTREQYF
clone size: NA; J gene: TRBJ1-1; V gene: TRBV28; CDR3 protein: CASSRWRQGNTEAFF
clone size: NA; J gene: TRBJ1-5; V gene: TRBV28; CDR3 protein: CASSLETLTGEGRNQPQHF
clone size: NA; J gene: TRBJ2-2; V gene: TRBV18; CDR3 protein: CASSPRTGGTGELFF
clone size: few; J gene: TRBJ2-7; V gene: TRBV5-1; CDR3 protein: CASRGTGPFSSYEQYF
clone size: NA; J gene: TRBJ2-5; V gene: TRBV7-3; CDR3 protein: CASSQSGQIQETQYF
clone size: NA; J gene: TRBJ2-1; V gene: TRBV19; CDR3 protein: CASSIQGWDEQFF
clone size: NA; J gene: TRBJ2-3; V gene: TRBV7-3; CDR3 protein: CASSPTGTGTHLATDTQYF
clone size: NA; J gene: TRBJ1-2; V gene: TRBV5-1; CDR3 protein: CASSSTGGSGYGYTF
clone size: few; J gene: TRBJ2-2; V gene: TRBV24-1; CDR3 protein: CATSDSTRNTGELFF
clone size: NA; J gene: TRBJ2-7; V gene: TRBV19; CDR3 protein: CASSLGTAYEQYF
clone size: NA; J gene: TRBJ2-7; V gene: TRBV7-2; CDR3 protein: CASSSPRARYEQYF
clone size: NA; J gene: TRBJ2-2; V gene: TRBV21-1; CDR3 protein: CASSRVVLFGRTSGRIEAGELFF
clone size: NA; J gene: TRBJ2-3; V gene: TRBV29-1; CDR3 protein: CSVLGLAGAYTQYF
clone size: NA; J gene: TRBJ2-3; V gene: TRBV2; CDR3 protein: CASSGGGNTDTQYF
clone size: NA; J gene: TRBJ2-1; V gene: TRBV4-1; CDR3 protein: CASSQEIAGGPDEQFF
clone size: NA; J gene: TRBJ1-4; V gene: TRBV6-5; CDR3 protein: CASREDSSNEKLFF
clone size: NA; J gene: TRBJ1-1; V gene: TRBV7-2; CDR3 protein: CASSLPRLAGEYTEAFF
clone size: NA; J gene: TRBJ2-2; V gene: TRBV5-1; CDR3 protein: CASSSSGINTGELFF
clone size: NA; J gene: TRBJ1-2; V gene: TRBV28; CDR3 protein: CASIESQGSYGYTF
clone size: NA; J gene: TRBJ1-2; V gene: TRBV29-1; CDR3 protein: CSVGGGTEEGFNYGYTF
clone size: NA; J gene: TRBJ2-1; V gene: TRBV20-1; CDR3 protein: CSASAGGVYNEQFF
clone size: NA; J gene: TRBJ1-1; V gene: TRBV28; CDR3 protein: CASSLALTVNTEAFF
clone size: NA; J gene: TRBJ2-7; V gene: TRBV5-1; CDR3 protein: CASGRGTAGDNEQYF
clone size: NA; J gene: TRBJ2-3; V gene: TRBV19; CDR3 protein: CASSPLPEDTQYF
clone size: NA; J gene: TRBJ1-5; V gene: TRBV30; CDR3 protein: CAWSVFSNQPQHF
clone size: NA; J gene: TRBJ1-5; V gene: TRBV30; CDR3 protein: CAWGVGSNQPQHF
clone size: NA; J gene: TRBJ1-1; V gene: TRBV7-3; CDR3 protein: CASSLRVEGLHTEAFF
clone size: NA; J gene: TRBJ2-1; V gene: TRBV7-5; CDR3 protein: CVRSLRNEQFF
clone size: NA; J gene: TRBJ1-3; V gene: TRBV6-5; CDR3 protein: CASSLDRGGNTIYF
clone size: NA; J gene: TRBJ2-6; V gene: TRBV18; CDR3 protein: CASSPQDSGANVLTF
clone size: NA; J gene: TRBJ1-1; V gene: TRBV6-5; CDR3 protein: CASTRQLNTEAFF
clone size: NA; J gene: TRBJ2-1; V gene: TRBV13; CDR3 protein: CASSFLAGGIREQFF
clone size: NA; J gene: TRBJ1-1; V gene: TRBV18; CDR3 protein: CASSPTPPGTGVNTEAFF
clone size: NA; J gene: TRBJ2-4; V gene: TRBV7-9; CDR3 protein: CASSLEGGGTELAKNIQYF
clone size: NA; J gene: TRBJ2-7; V gene: TRBV7-7; CDR3 protein: CASSKDRGAYEQYF
clone size: NA; J gene: TRBJ1-4; V gene: TRBV6-1; CDR3 protein: CASSEALRWGGSREEKLFF
clone size: NA; J gene: TRBJ1-1; V gene: TRBV13; CDR3 protein: CASSSGLRGTEAFF
clone size: NA; J gene: TRBJ2-1; V gene: TRBV7-6; CDR3 protein: CASSLAGGSGYNEQFF
clone size: NA; J gene: TRBJ1-2; V gene: TRBV27; CDR3 protein: CASSRSDRAIRGYTF
clone size: NA; J gene: TRBJ2-1; V gene: TRBV3-1/TRBV3-2; CDR3 protein: CASTSTTGGRGVSYNEQFF
clone size: NA; J gene: TRBJ1-4; V gene: TRBV28; CDR3 protein: CASSFTTGGDEKLFF
clone size: NA; J gene: TRBJ1-5; V gene: TRBV6-6; CDR3 protein: CASRISRGGNQPQHF
clone size: NA; J gene: TRBJ2-7; V gene: TRBV5-4; CDR3 protein: CASSLDGPSAGIPNF
clone size: NA; J gene: TRBJ2-3; V gene: TRBV7-2; CDR3 protein: CASSRQGHSTDTQYF